A single sample gave rise to the 32 T cell receptor beta chains below, sequenced in a study of glioma-infiltrating T cells. The iRepertoire nested amplicon-rescue multiplex PCR amplified TCR alpha and beta CDR3s from RNA. TCRdb analysed the multiplex PCR reads with MiXCR anew, one entry per CDR3 protein. The repertoire has more than 350,000 distinct CDR3 sequences, 41% of them found once; the top ten carry approximately 12%. The material sequenced was glioma tissue, nonneoplastic brain tissue, or PBMCs (not recorded which). The receptors shown here come from a human donor with low-grade glioma or glioblastoma, undergoing nonglioma brain surgery, or in good health (not recorded which).

A single count supports this clonotype. This clone may be a read error of a much larger clone one base away. The chain has TRBV27 and TRBJ2-1; D perhaps matches TRBD2 (5 bases). Germline V CDR1 and CDR2: MNHEY, SMNVEV (reference sequence). The CDR3 is 14 residues long. The CDR3: CARVLLGSYDEQFF. CDR3 bases: TGTGCCCGCGTGTTACTAGGATCCTACGATGAGCAGTTCTTC.

This clonotype has a count of ten or more. This chain links TRBV27 with TRBJ1-2, with 7 bases matching TRBD1. Germline V gives CDR1 MNHEY, CDR2 SMNVEV (reference sequence). V shed 5 bases and J 3 bases; nucleotides not matched to a gene: 6. This CDR3 comprises 14 residues. CDR3 amino acids: CASSLLGTDYGYTF. The DNA of the CDR3 is TGTGCCAGCAGTCTCCTAGGGACAGACTATGGCTACACCTTC.

Comment on this clonotype: With a much larger clone just one base away, this may be a read error. This chain joins TRBV20-1 and TRBJ2-3; possible D gene TRBD1, 6 bases. CDR1 is DFQATT, CDR2 SNEGSKA, per germline (reference sequence). This CDR3 is 15 amino acids long. CDR3 loop: CGARELGGGTDTQYF. CDR3 nucleotide sequence: TGCGGTGCTAGAGAGTTAGGGGGAGGCACAGATACGCAGTATTTT.

The CDR3 nucleotides are TGCAGCGTTGAGGAGGGACCGATCACAGATACGCAGTATTTT. Translated, it gives CSVEEGPITDTQYF. This chain connects TRBV29-1 to TRBJ2-3, with D maybe TRBD2 (6 bases). V lost 3 bases, J lost 2 bases, and 12 bases lay in between. CDR3 size: 14 residues. Germline CDR1 and CDR2: SQVTM and ANQGSEA.

The chain links TRBV6-2 or TRBV6-3 to TRBJ1-3, with TRBD1 matching over 7 bases. The CDR3 is 17 amino acids. CDR1 is MNHEY, CDR2 SVGEGT, per germline. Trimming at V came to 2 bases and at J to 0 bases, leaving 7 bases not matched to a gene. In DNA, the CDR3 is TGTGCCAGCAGTTACGTGACAGGGCCCAGCTCTGGAAACACCATATATTTT. Translating gives CASSYVTGPSSGNTIYF.

This clonotype was detected only a few times. The chain employs TRBV7-2 and TRBJ2-7; no firm D call. This CDR3 comprises 13 residues. Germline values: CDR1 SGHTA, CDR2 FQGNSA. The V end lost 2 bases, the J end lost 2 bases, and 7 bases lay between the germline ends. The CDR3 spells CASSLHKTYEQYF. CDR3 nucleotides: TGTGCCAGCAGCTTACACAAAACCTACGAGCAGTACTTC. Supplemented by reference TRBV7-2 and TRBJ2-7, the full variable domain reads GAGVSQSPSNKVTEKGKDVELRCDPISGHTALYWYRQSLGQGLEFLIYFQGNSAPDKSGLPSDRFSAERTGGSVSTLTIQRTQQEDSAVYLCASSLHKTYEQYFGPGTRLTVT.

In its sample, this clonotype was seen a few times. The gene calls are TRBV20-1 and TRBJ1-6; D call uncertain. Germline CDR1 and CDR2: DFQATT and SNEGSKA (reference sequence). This CDR3 is built from 16 residues. V lost 4 bases and J lost 7, with 20 bases in between. CDR3 residues: CSAKDGTRTENSPLHF. The CDR3 DNA is TGCAGTGCTAAAGATGGTACTCGGACGGAAAATTCACCCCTCCACTTT.

This clonotype turned up a few times. This sequence joins TRBV28 and TRBJ1-3, with no clear D. Between the trimmed V and J ends, which lost 2 bases and 0 bases, there was a span of 8 bases. This CDR3 has 15 residues. CDR1 is MDHEN, CDR2 SYDVKM, per germline. CDR3 residues: CASSLPQSSGNTIYF. CDR3 coding DNA: TGTGCCAGCAGTTTACCACAAAGCTCTGGAAACACCATATATTTT.

The chain joins TRBV19 to TRBJ1-1; D unclear. The CDR3 is made up of 14 amino acids. Trimming took off 3 bases at V and 0 bases at J, with 8 bases between the two ends. The germline CDR1 and CDR2 sequences are LNHDA and SQIVND (reference sequence). The DNA for the CDR3 is TGTGCCAGTAGTATGCTGGATATGAACACTGAAGCTTTCTTT. Residues: CASSMLDMNTEAFF.

In this sample, this clonotype turned up many times. CDR3 residues: CASSYGRGTQYF. The DNA for the CDR3 is TGTGCCAGCAGTTACGGGCGTGGGACCCAGTACTTC. The chain has TRBV6-1 and TRBJ2-5, with unresolved D. V lost 5 bases to trimming and J lost 7 bases, with 11 bases between them. The CDR3 extends over 12 amino acids. CDR1 and CDR2 from the germline V gene are MNHNS and SASEGT.

A note on this clonotype: A much larger clonotype is one base distant, so this may be a read error. CDR3 nucleotide sequence: TGTGCCAGCAGTTTGCGGCCCGACAATGAGCAGTCCTTC. Protein product: CASSLRPDNEQSF. J is TRBJ2-1 and V is TRBV28; no reliable D call. The CDR3 runs to 13 residues. The V gene's germline CDR1 is MDHEN and CDR2 SYDVKM.

Details on this clonotype: One junction end does not reproduce the germline sequence, and a read error may be involved. V and J are TRBV10-2 and TRBJ2-1, with 9 positions matching TRBD1. This CDR3 comprises 15 residues. The germline V gene encodes CDR1 WSHSY and CDR2 SAAADI. CDR3: CAISSTGGLWNEQFF. The CDR3 nucleotides read TGTGCCATCAGTTCGACAGGGGGATTATGGAATGAGCAGTTCTTC.

This clonotype was observed once. Possible read error: a much larger clone is one base away. CDR3 in DNA: TGTGCCTGCAGTTACTCCAGGGGGGTCCTCAGGAGTACAGATACGCAGTATTTT. This sequence encodes CACSYSRGVLRSTDTQYF. The chain links TRBV6-5 to TRBJ2-3; D might be TRBD1 (7 bases). The CDR3 extends over 18 amino acids. Germline V gene data show CDR1 as MNHEY and CDR2 as SVGAGI.

Details on this clonotype: Just one base apart from a much larger clone, this may be a read error. Lacking the conserved final phenylalanine or tryptophan, this CDR3 likely reflects a read error. The J gene is TRBJ2-1, the V gene TRBV6-2 or TRBV6-3; D not certain. Germline CDR1 reads MNHEY; CDR2 reads SVGEGT. V was shortened by 8 bases and J by 8 bases, with 7 bases between the two germline ends. The CDR3 runs to 10 residues. The CDR3 sequence: CASASDEQFL. CDR3 nucleotides: TGTGCCAGCGCAAGCGATGAGCAGTTCCTC.

Only a few counts were recorded for this clonotype. The chain carries TRBV20-1 and TRBJ1-1; no clear D gene. V lost 5 bases to trimming and J lost 4 bases, with 11 bases between them. Germline V gene lookup returns CDR1 DFQATT and CDR2 SNEGSKA (reference sequence). This CDR3 region has 12 residues. CDR3 bases: TGCAGTGCTCACGGGGATCTCACTGAAGCTTTCTTT. Its protein product is CSAHGDLTEAFF.

This clonotype was picked up one time. The chain is built from TRBV18 and TRBJ2-7; D gene ambiguous. This CDR3 is 12 amino acids long. Trimming stripped 3 bases from V and 2 bases from J, with 5 bases between. The germline gives CDR1 KGHSH, CDR2 LQKENI. The CDR3 spells CASSPTTYEQYF. CDR3 coding DNA: TGTGCCAGCTCACCCACGACCTACGAGCAGTACTTC.

This chain links TRBV28 with TRBJ2-2, with TRBD2 matching 8 bases. Trimming cost V 5 bases and J 5 bases; bases outside gene matches: 10. The CDR3 is 16 amino acids. Germline-derived CDR1 and CDR2 are MDHEN and SYDVKM. The CDR3 coding sequence is TGTGCCAGCAGTCCGACGGGACTAGGAAGGACCGGGGAGCTGTTTTTT. This gives the protein CASSPTGLGRTGELFF.

This chain links TRBV2 with TRBJ2-1; perhaps TRBD2 as D (5 bases). The CDR3 consists of 11 residues. The germline V gene encodes CDR1 SNHLY and CDR2 FYNNEI. V lost 5 bases to trimming and J lost 12 bases, with 11 bases between them. CDR3: CASSPLVLQFF. CDR3 DNA sequence: TGTGCCAGCAGTCCACTAGTGCTGCAGTTCTTC.

The gene calls are TRBV12-3 or TRBV12-4 and TRBJ2-7; 8 bases map to TRBD2. V lost 5 bases to trimming and J lost 2 bases; unmatched junction nucleotides: 8. The CDR3 totals 15 residues. CDR3 sequence reads: CASSSRTLAAYEQYF. The CDR3, as DNA: TGTGCCAGCAGTAGCCGGACACTAGCGGCCTACGAGCAGTACTTC.

Comments on this clonotype: A much larger clone differs from this one at a single base, so this may be a read error. The CDR3 carries no conserved terminal phenylalanine or tryptophan, so it likely arises from a read error. This rearrangement joins TRBV6-1 to TRBJ1-2; 9 bases line up with TRBD1. CDR3 length: 15 amino acids. J lost 4 bases, V lost 5 bases, and 8 bases had no gene match. Germline CDR1 reads MNHNS; CDR2 reads SASEGT. The CDR3 sequence is CASSTMTGGSYGYTL. The CDR3 DNA is TGTGCCAGCAGTACGATGACAGGGGGATCCTATGGCTACACCCTC.

This clonotype occurred a few times. The J gene is TRBJ2-7, the V gene TRBV7-9; D ambiguous. Deletions cut 5 bases from V and 2 bases from J, with 16 bases between. In germline, CDR1 is SEHNR, CDR2 FQNEAQ (reference sequence). The CDR3 runs to 15 residues. For the CDR3, the DNA is TGTGCCAGCAGCCTAATGCTAGGGCACCCCTACGAGCAGTACTTC. Its translation is CASSLMLGHPYEQYF. Together with reference TRBV7-9 and TRBJ2-7, the CDR3 gives the full variable domain: DTGVSQNPRHKITKRGQNVTFRCDPISEHNRLYWYRQTLGQGPEFLTYFQNEAQLEKSRLLSDRFSAERPKGSFSTLEIQRTEQGDSAMYLCASSLMLGHPYEQYFGPGTRLTVT.

V and J are TRBV7-9 and TRBJ2-1; TRBD1 aligns across 8 bases. The CDR3 has 13 residues. The V gene end was trimmed by 6 bases and the J gene end by 13 bases; junction bases not matched to a gene: 11. The germline V gene encodes CDR1 SEHNR and CDR2 FQNEAQ (reference sequence). Written as DNA, the CDR3 is TGTGCCAGCAGTCGGACAGGGAGAGAGACCCAGTTCTTC. Amino acid sequence: CASSRTGRETQFF.

The chain combines TRBV14 with TRBJ2-1, with D unresolved. The CDR3 loop spans 13 amino acids. V was pared by 2 bases and J by 14 bases, with 16 bases between. CDR1 is SGHDN and CDR2 is FVKESK in the germline V gene. CDR3 residues: CASSQISSTRKFF. The CDR3, as DNA: TGTGCCAGCAGCCAAATCTCCAGCACACGTAAGTTCTTC.

This clonotype was seen a few times. The chain employs TRBV3-1 and TRBJ1-1; TRBD1 aligns across 8 bases. The germline V gene has CDR1 LGHDT and CDR2 YNNKEL (reference sequence). This CDR3 is built from 13 residues. J gave up 7 bases and V 9 bases, and 10 bases lay outside the gene matches. In DNA form, the CDR3 reads TGTGCCAGTAGCGTTCTACAGGGGGATGAAGCTTTCTTT. This codes for CASSVLQGDEAFF.

The V gene is TRBV6-2 or TRBV6-3, the J gene TRBJ2-7; D is perhaps TRBD2 (6 bases). The CDR3 spans 14 residues. The germline V gene encodes CDR1 MNHEY and CDR2 SVGEGT. Trimming stripped 6 bases from V and 0 bases from J, with 12 bases between. The CDR3 here is CASSVGGSSYEQYF. In DNA, the CDR3 is TGTGCCAGCAGCGTGGGGGGTTCCTCCTACGAGCAGTACTTC.

This clonotype was counted between two and nine times. The chain recombines TRBV20-1 with TRBJ2-1; 9 nucleotides align to TRBD2. The ends lost 1 base at V and 3 bases at J; junction bases unmatched: 4. CDR3 size: 15 residues. CDR1 DFQATT and CDR2 SNEGSKA come from the germline V gene (reference sequence). This CDR3 is CSARVTTSGYNEQFF. The DNA of the CDR3 is TGCAGTGCTAGAGTCACGACTAGCGGCTACAATGAGCAGTTCTTC.

This clonotype has ten or more counts. The chain recombines TRBV6-2 or TRBV6-3 with TRBJ1-1; no reliable D call. The V gene's germline CDR1 is MNHEY and CDR2 SVGEGT. CDR3 length equals 11 residues. With 2 bases removed from V and 5 bases from J, the gap between germline ends came to 3 bases. CDR3: CASSYLTEAFF. CDR3 nucleotides: TGTGCCAGCAGTTACCTTACTGAAGCTTTCTTT.

This clonotype was recorded a few times. The rearrangement joins TRBV4-2 to TRBJ1-6; 9 bases fit TRBD1. This CDR3 is 18 amino acids long. Losses at the gene ends were 0 bases for V and 7 bases for J; bases not matched to a gene: 10. The germline V gene encodes CDR1 LGHNA and CDR2 YNFKEQ. The CDR3, as DNA: TGTGCCAGCAGCCAAGAAGCGGGGACAGGGACTGGAAATTCACCCCTCCACTTT. Translation gives CASSQEAGTGTGNSPLHF.

The chain has TRBV9 and TRBJ2-7; D may be TRBD1 or TRBD2 (5 bases each). This CDR3 is 12 amino acids long. Germline V gene sequence: CDR1 SGDLS, CDR2 YYNGEE. V gave up 0 bases and J gave up 8 bases, with 9 bases separating them. This chain's CDR3 is CASSVEGSKQYF. For the CDR3, the DNA is TGTGCCAGCAGCGTAGAGGGGAGTAAGCAGTACTTC.

This clonotype came up a few times. The chain recombines TRBV28 with TRBJ1-3; D remains ambiguous. There are 14 residues in the CDR3. Germline CDR1 MDHEN, CDR2 SYDVKM. The germline V and J ends were trimmed by 3 bases and 6 bases, with 12 bases remaining between them. CDR3 sequence: CASSFGSETNTIYF. The CDR3 nucleotides are TGTGCCAGCAGTTTTGGATCGGAGACAAACACCATATATTTT. Full variable domain (missing parts from reference TRBV28 and TRBJ1-3): DVKVTQSSRYLVKRTGEKVFLECVQDMDHENMFWYRQDPGLGLRLIYFSYDVKMKEKGDIPEGYSVSREKKERFSLILESASTNQTSMYLCASSFGSETNTIYFGEGSWLTVV.

This clonotype was detected only a few times. The chain couples TRBV6-2 or TRBV6-3 to TRBJ2-7, with D possibly being TRBD2 (5 bases). This CDR3 contains 13 residues. Germline assignment: CDR1 MNHEY and CDR2 SVGEGT. Trimming cost V 8 bases and J 3 bases, with 14 bases left between them. As DNA, the CDR3 is TGTGCCAGCCAGGAGGCAAGGATCTACGAGCAGTACTTC. Protein product: CASQEARIYEQYF.

Remarks on this clonotype: An end of the junction does not agree with germline; a read error may underlie this. The chain links TRBV28 to TRBJ1-1, with 8 bases fitting TRBD1. The CDR3 sequence is 13 residues long. The germline V gene has CDR1 MDHEN and CDR2 SYDVKM. This chain's CDR3 is CAGSLWDRSRFLF. The CDR3 DNA sequence: TGTGCCGGCAGTCTTTGGGACAGGTCGCGGTTTCTCTTT.